Below, 14 T cell receptor beta chains from the same sample are listed, as sequenced in a study of blood T cell repertoires in COVID-19. Profiling relied on immunoSEQ multiplex PCR, and the TCRdb table lists in-frame clones only, not all of them. The sample holds fewer than 75,000 clones, 90% seen once. Sequencing input: peripheral blood. These receptors originate from a human donor in a cohort sampled during active COVID-19.

V and J are TRBV7-2 and TRBJ2-3; 9 nucleotides agree with TRBD2. V trimming: 5 bases; J trimming: 5 bases; junction bases outside the gene matches: 11. The CDR3 covers 16 residues. Per the germline V gene, CDR1 is SGHTA and CDR2 is FQGNSA. Here the CDR3 reads CASSIPPGLAVDTQYF. In DNA form, the CDR3 reads TGTGCCAGCAGCATACCACCGGGACTAGCTGTAGATACGCAGTATTTT. The full variable domain, its missing parts supplied by reference TRBV7-2 and TRBJ2-3, is GAGVSQSPSNKVTEKGKDVELRCDPISGHTALYWYRQSLGQGLEFLIYFQGNSAPDKSGLPSDRFSAERTGGSVSTLTIQRTQQEDSAVYLCASSIPPGLAVDTQYFGPGTRLTVL.

The chain combines TRBV11-2 with TRBJ1-2; D is unresolved. The CDR3 extends over 13 amino acids. V lost 4 bases and J lost 8, with 14 bases in between. Germline V gives CDR1 SGHAT, CDR2 FQNNGV. The CDR3 region has the DNA TGTGCCAGCAGCTCTGAACGGCGGGGAGGCTACACCTTC. Encoded protein: CASSSERRGGYTF. Looking up the rest from reference TRBV11-2 and TRBJ1-2 gives the full variable domain: EAGVAQSPRYKIIEKRQSVAFWCNPISGHATLYWYQQILGQGPKLLIQFQNNGVVDDSQLPKDRFSAERLKGVDSTLKIQPAKLEDSAVYLCASSSERRGGYTFGSGTRLTVV.

This clone was counted between two and nine times. The V and J genes are TRBV5-1 and TRBJ2-2, with a tentative D call TRBD2 (5 bases). Per the germline V gene, CDR1 is SGHRS and CDR2 is YFSETQ. V gave up 4 bases and J gave up 2 bases, with 18 bases separating them. There are 17 residues in the CDR3. The CDR3 DNA reads TGCGCCAGCAGCCGACAACCTGGACTTCTTAACACCGGGGAGCTGTTTTTT. Protein sequence: CASSRQPGLLNTGELFF.

The count of this clone is one. V and J are TRBV6-2 or TRBV6-3 and TRBJ2-1; D remains ambiguous. Germline V CDR1 and CDR2: MNHEY, SVGEGT. V lost 2 bases and J lost 0, with 8 bases in between. The CDR3 runs to 15 residues. CDR3 sequence reads: CASSYAEFSYNEQFF. CDR3 coding DNA: TGTGCCAGCAGTTACGCGGAATTCTCCTACAATGAGCAGTTCTTC.

The chain uses TRBV28 and TRBJ1-2; D call uncertain. CDR1 MDHEN and CDR2 SYDVKM come from the germline V gene. Trimming stripped 7 bases from V and 4 bases from J, with 10 bases between. The CDR3 runs to 12 residues. CDR3: CASTLPGYGYTF. The CDR3 DNA reads TGTGCCAGCACTCTGCCGGGCTATGGCTACACCTTC.

The chain couples TRBV6-6 to TRBJ2-5; D is perhaps TRBD2 (6 bases). Trimming removed 0 bases from V and 4 bases from J, with 15 bases in between. CDR3 length: 16 residues. Per the germline V gene, CDR1 is MNHNY and CDR2 is SVGAGI (reference sequence). In nucleotides, the CDR3 is TGTGCCAGCAGTTACTCTTCTCTCGGGAGTGCAGAGACCCAGTACTTC. It is translated as CASSYSSLGSAETQYF.

This chain uses TRBV27 with TRBJ1-2; possibly TRBD1 for D (6 bases). Trimming left V 5 bases short and J 2 bases short, with 12 bases between. Per germline, CDR1 MNHEY and CDR2 SMNVEV (reference sequence). CDR3 length equals 14 residues. In nucleotides, the CDR3 is TGTGCCAGCAGTCCATTCACAGGGAACTATGGCTACACCTTC. Translation gives CASSPFTGNYGYTF.

The rearrangement links TRBV14 to TRBJ2-5; perhaps TRBD1 as D (6 bases). The CDR3 length is 15 residues. Trimming left V 1 base short and J 9 bases short, with 18 bases between. CDR1 and CDR2 from the germline V gene are SGHDN and FVKESK. The CDR3 is CASSQAAGVTGAQYF. CDR3 coding DNA: TGTGCCAGCAGCCAAGCGGCAGGGGTTACCGGGGCCCAGTACTTC.

The chain employs TRBV5-5 and TRBJ1-5; no clear D. This CDR3 contains 13 residues. Trimming pared 0 bases from V and 6 bases from J, leaving 7 bases between. Germline loops: CDR1 SGHKS, CDR2 YYEKEE (reference sequence). CDR3 sequence: CASSLASGQPQHF. The CDR3 region has the DNA TGTGCCAGCAGCTTGGCGTCCGGTCAGCCCCAGCATTTT.

The CDR3: CASSLLPGLAGTYNEQFF. The CDR3 bases are TGTGCCAGCAGCTTACTCCCGGGACTAGCTGGGACATACAATGAGCAGTTCTTC. The chain links TRBV11-2 to TRBJ2-1; 9 bases align to TRBD2. Germline V gene lookup returns CDR1 SGHAT and CDR2 FQNNGV. This CDR3 region has 18 residues. Unmatched junction bases numbered 12, after V lost 2 bases and J lost 4 bases.

The chain couples TRBV5-1 to TRBJ2-1, with 8 positions matching TRBD1. The germline V gene has CDR1 SGHRS and CDR2 YFSETQ. This CDR3 is built from 15 residues. J gave up 11 bases and V 7 bases, and 17 bases lay outside the gene matches. As DNA, the CDR3 is TGCGCCAGCGGGTATAGACAGGGGCGTTCAACTCAGCAGTTCTTC. This codes for CASGYRQGRSTQQFF.

The chain couples TRBV7-3 to TRBJ2-2; 8 bases align to TRBD1. The CDR3 spans 19 residues. The junction had 16 bases not matched to a gene; V was cut back by 2 bases and J by 5 bases. The germline CDR1 and CDR2 sequences are SGHTA and FQGTGA. In nucleotides, the CDR3 is TGTGCCAGCAGCTTAGAACCGAACCTTGGGACAGGTTTTACCGGGGAGCTGTTTTTT. It encodes CASSLEPNLGTGFTGELFF.

As DNA, the CDR3 is TGTGCCAGCTCACCACTAAGCGGGAGGGCCGTCAATGAGCAGTTCTTC. Translated, it gives CASSPLSGRAVNEQFF. This rearrangement joins TRBV18 to TRBJ2-1, with 10 bases fitting TRBD2. CDR1 and CDR2 from the germline V gene are KGHSH and LQKENI. V was clipped by 1 base and J by 6 bases; unmatched bases: 6. This CDR3 region has 16 residues.

This clone was seen only once. The chain recombines TRBV19 with TRBJ1-3; D gene ambiguous. The germline V gene encodes CDR1 LNHDA and CDR2 SQIVND (reference sequence). V gave up 8 bases and J gave up 0 bases, with 14 bases separating them. This CDR3 contains 15 residues. The CDR3 loop reads CASRSTGNSGNTIYF. CDR3 in DNA: TGTGCCAGTCGATCGACGGGGAACTCTGGAAACACCATATATTTT.